These T cell receptor beta chains were read from a single sample in a study of shared clonotypes between healthy human individuals. Clones were sequenced by immunoSEQ multiplex PCR, and TCRdb holds only the in-frame ones, with some missing. Found here are a few million clones, about nine tenths of them singletons; the top ten hold approximately 0.39%. The sample consisted of naive CD4+ T cells from PBMCs. The origin of the receptors is a young man in good health. Some clones in this sample may be carry-over from other donors' samples. The CDR3 runs from the conserved cysteine through the conserved F or W. A D gene is named only where the DNA matches it firmly. Some rows have no size entry. The others give once, few or many, or a class for an expanded clone.

CDR3nt: TGTGCCAGCAGCTTTAGCGGCGGGGAGCTGTTTTTT; CDR3aa: CASSFSGGELFF; j_gene: TRBJ2-2; v_gene: TRBV11-3; d_gene: NA; abundance: NA
CDR3nt: TGTGCCAGCAGCAACCGACTAGCGGGCCAAGAGACCCAGTACTTC; CDR3aa: CASSNRLAGQETQYF; j_gene: TRBJ2-5; v_gene: TRBV5-4; d_gene: TRBD2; abundance: NA
CDR3nt: TGTGCCAGCAGCACCCGACAGGCTGCCTACGAGCAGTACTTC; CDR3aa: CASSTRQAAYEQYF; j_gene: TRBJ2-7; v_gene: TRBV7-2; d_gene: NA; abundance: NA
CDR3nt: TGTGCCAGCAGCCTGGGGACTAGCGGAACCTACGAGCAGTACTTC; CDR3aa: CASSLGTSGTYEQYF; j_gene: TRBJ2-7; v_gene: TRBV11-2; d_gene: TRBD2; abundance: NA
CDR3nt: TGTGCCAGCAGTGAAGCTGGGAATGGAAACACCATATATTTT; CDR3aa: CASSEAGNGNTIYF; j_gene: TRBJ1-3; v_gene: TRBV2; d_gene: NA; abundance: NA
CDR3nt: TGTGCCAGTAGCCCCCCAAAGGACATGAACACTGAAGCTTTCTTT; CDR3aa: CASSPPKDMNTEAFF; j_gene: TRBJ1-1; v_gene: TRBV19; d_gene: NA; abundance: NA
CDR3nt: TGTGCCAGCAGCCCCCGGGGGAGCGGGTACACCGGGGAGCTGTTTTTT; CDR3aa: CASSPRGSGYTGELFF; j_gene: TRBJ2-2; v_gene: TRBV9; d_gene: NA; abundance: once
CDR3nt: TGTGCCAGCAGCTTAACTAGTAACGATGAGCAGTTCTTC; CDR3aa: CASSLTSNDEQFF; j_gene: TRBJ2-1; v_gene: TRBV7-3; d_gene: NA; abundance: NA
CDR3nt: TGTGCCAGCTCTCTCACACAACAGGACACCGGGGAGCTGTTTTTT; CDR3aa: CASSLTQQDTGELFF; j_gene: TRBJ2-2; v_gene: TRBV18; d_gene: NA; abundance: NA
CDR3nt: TGTGCCAGCAGTTTATTGGGATTTGACGAGCAGTACTTC; CDR3aa: CASSLLGFDEQYF; j_gene: TRBJ2-7; v_gene: TRBV27; d_gene: NA; abundance: NA
CDR3nt: TGTGCCAGCAGCCTGACTAGCGGAGACAATGAGCAGTTCTTC; CDR3aa: CASSLTSGDNEQFF; j_gene: TRBJ2-1; v_gene: TRBV6-4; d_gene: TRBD2; abundance: NA
CDR3nt: TGTGCCAGCTCACCAGGTTTTAATCCTAGCGGGAGGGCCGGCGAGCAGTACTTC; CDR3aa: CASSPGFNPSGRAGEQYF; j_gene: TRBJ2-7; v_gene: TRBV18; d_gene: TRBD2; abundance: NA
CDR3nt: TGTGCCAGCAGCGGGACTAGCGGTGAGCAGTTCTTC; CDR3aa: CASSGTSGEQFF; j_gene: TRBJ2-1; v_gene: TRBV6-5; d_gene: TRBD2; abundance: NA
CDR3nt: TGTGCCAGCAGCACGGGACTACTCTACGAGCAGTACTTC; CDR3aa: CASSTGLLYEQYF; j_gene: TRBJ2-7; v_gene: TRBV28; d_gene: TRBD2; abundance: NA
CDR3nt: TGTGCCAGCAGTGTGGGGCCGGGACTGCAAAACATTCAGTACTTC; CDR3aa: CASSVGPGLQNIQYF; j_gene: TRBJ2-4; v_gene: TRBV6-1; d_gene: NA; abundance: NA
CDR3nt: TGTGCCAGCAGCTACTACTTTGGGACTACGCCGGGCAATGAGCAGTTCTTC; CDR3aa: CASSYYFGTTPGNEQFF; j_gene: TRBJ2-1; v_gene: TRBV28; d_gene: TRBD2; abundance: NA
CDR3nt: TGTGCCAGCAGCGTAGGACGAATACAGGGTATTACAGATACGCAGTATTTT; CDR3aa: CASSVGRIQGITDTQYF; j_gene: TRBJ2-3; v_gene: TRBV9; d_gene: NA; abundance: NA
CDR3nt: TGTGCCAGCAGCGCGGGCTTATTGTCCACTGAAGCTTTCTTT; CDR3aa: CASSAGLLSTEAFF; j_gene: TRBJ1-1; v_gene: TRBV9; d_gene: NA; abundance: NA
CDR3nt: TGCGCCAGCAGCGAGGGACAGCCCTCCTACGAGCAGTACTTC; CDR3aa: CASSEGQPSYEQYF; j_gene: TRBJ2-7; v_gene: TRBV5-1; d_gene: TRBD1; abundance: NA
CDR3nt: TGTGCCATCACGGACTCAAGTTCCTACGAGCAGTACTTC; CDR3aa: CAITDSSSYEQYF; j_gene: TRBJ2-7; v_gene: TRBV28; d_gene: NA; abundance: NA
CDR3nt: TGTGCCAGCAGTGGGACTAGCGGGGTCAATACGCAGTATTTT; CDR3aa: CASSGTSGVNTQYF; j_gene: TRBJ2-3; v_gene: TRBV6-4; d_gene: TRBD2; abundance: NA
CDR3nt: TGTGCCAGCAGCGTAGCCCCAGGGGCGGGGGAGCAGTACTTC; CDR3aa: CASSVAPGAGEQYF; j_gene: TRBJ2-7; v_gene: TRBV9; d_gene: NA; abundance: NA
CDR3nt: TGTGCCAGCAGCTCCGCTAGACAGCCCCAGCATTTT; CDR3aa: CASSSARQPQHF; j_gene: TRBJ1-5; v_gene: TRBV7-9; d_gene: NA; abundance: few
CDR3nt: TGTGCCTGGAGTGGCGGGAGCAGACCCAATGAGCAGTTCTTC; CDR3aa: CAWSGGSRPNEQFF; j_gene: TRBJ2-1; v_gene: TRBV30; d_gene: TRBD2; abundance: NA
CDR3nt: TGTGCCAGCAGGATCAGCGGGGGCCGCTACGAGCAGTACTTC; CDR3aa: CASRISGGRYEQYF; j_gene: TRBJ2-7; v_gene: TRBV6-5; d_gene: TRBD2; abundance: NA
CDR3nt: TGCGCCAGCAGCTCCGGGGACGGCCGCAATCAGCCCCAGCATTTT; CDR3aa: CASSSGDGRNQPQHF; j_gene: TRBJ1-5; v_gene: TRBV5-1; d_gene: NA; abundance: NA
CDR3nt: TGTGCCAGCAGCTGGGGGGGACTAGTCAATACGCGGGTCGGCACAGATACGCAGTATTTT; CDR3aa: CASSWGGLVNTRVGTDTQYF; j_gene: TRBJ2-3; v_gene: TRBV5-4; d_gene: TRBD2; abundance: NA
CDR3nt: TGTGCCATCACATTGGCAGGGGCCGGCTATGGCTACACCTTC; CDR3aa: CAITLAGAGYGYTF; j_gene: TRBJ1-2; v_gene: TRBV28; d_gene: NA; abundance: NA
CDR3nt: TGCAGCGGTGGACAGGGAAGCTCCTACAATGAGCAGTTCTTC; CDR3aa: CSGGQGSSYNEQFF; j_gene: TRBJ2-1; v_gene: TRBV29-1; d_gene: TRBD1; abundance: NA
CDR3nt: TGTGCCAGCAGTGAAAGCAGGACCGAAGCTTTCTTT; CDR3aa: CASSESRTEAFF; j_gene: TRBJ1-1; v_gene: TRBV2; d_gene: NA; abundance: NA
CDR3nt: TGTGCCAGTAGTCCGCGGGACAGGGATGCCTATGGCTACACCTTC; CDR3aa: CASSPRDRDAYGYTF; j_gene: TRBJ1-2; v_gene: TRBV19; d_gene: TRBD1; abundance: NA
CDR3nt: TGCGCCAGCAGCTTGGCTACTAGCTGGGAGACCCAGTACTTC; CDR3aa: CASSLATSWETQYF; j_gene: TRBJ2-5; v_gene: TRBV5-1; d_gene: NA; abundance: NA
CDR3nt: TGTGCCAGTAGTGTCGGGACAGGGGTTTACAATGAGCAGTTCTTC; CDR3aa: CASSVGTGVYNEQFF; j_gene: TRBJ2-1; v_gene: TRBV19; d_gene: TRBD1; abundance: NA
CDR3nt: TGTGCCAGCAGTCCCAAGGGGAATCAGCCCCAGCATTTT; CDR3aa: CASSPKGNQPQHF; j_gene: TRBJ1-5; v_gene: TRBV27; d_gene: NA; abundance: NA
CDR3nt: TGTGCCAGCAGTTACTCTCGGGGGGGCCTTGAAAAACTGTTTTTT; CDR3aa: CASSYSRGGLEKLFF; j_gene: TRBJ1-4; v_gene: TRBV6-6; d_gene: NA; abundance: NA
CDR3nt: TGTGCCACCAGCAGAGATCCAGCGGGAGTCACAGATACGCAGTATTTT; CDR3aa: CATSRDPAGVTDTQYF; j_gene: TRBJ2-3; v_gene: TRBV15; d_gene: TRBD2; abundance: NA
CDR3nt: TGTGCCAGCAGCCAAGGCGAAGGGAGGGATGGCTACACCTTC; CDR3aa: CASSQGEGRDGYTF; j_gene: TRBJ1-2; v_gene: TRBV4-2; d_gene: NA; abundance: NA
CDR3nt: TGTGCCAGCAGCTTCGACGCCTCTTATACTTCTGGAAACACCATATATTTT; CDR3aa: CASSFDASYTSGNTIYF; j_gene: TRBJ1-3; v_gene: TRBV7-7; d_gene: NA; abundance: NA
CDR3nt: TGCGCCAGCAGCCAAGGTCTTTTCTACAATGAGCAGTTCTTC; CDR3aa: CASSQGLFYNEQFF; j_gene: TRBJ2-1; v_gene: TRBV4-3; d_gene: NA; abundance: NA
CDR3nt: TGTGCCAGCAGTTACCTCCCAGGGGGTAATGAAAAACTGTTTTTT; CDR3aa: CASSYLPGGNEKLFF; j_gene: TRBJ1-4; v_gene: TRBV6-5; d_gene: TRBD1; abundance: NA
CDR3nt: TGTGCCAGCAGTGCTCAAGAGACCCAGTACTTC; CDR3aa: CASSAQETQYF; j_gene: TRBJ2-5; v_gene: TRBV6-1; d_gene: NA; abundance: NA
CDR3nt: TGCGCCAGCAGCCTCGGCAGGGCAGGGGGAGAAAAACTGTTTTTT; CDR3aa: CASSLGRAGGEKLFF; j_gene: TRBJ1-4; v_gene: TRBV4-1; d_gene: TRBD1; abundance: NA
CDR3nt: TGTGCCAGCAGCTTAGCAGGGGATAGTCAGCCCCAGCATTTT; CDR3aa: CASSLAGDSQPQHF; j_gene: TRBJ1-5; v_gene: TRBV7-9; d_gene: NA; abundance: NA
CDR3nt: TGTGCAAGTCGCACCGGGACAGGGCAGACAGATACGCAGTATTTT; CDR3aa: CASRTGTGQTDTQYF; j_gene: TRBJ2-3; v_gene: TRBV12-2; d_gene: NA; abundance: NA
CDR3nt: TGCGCCAGCAGCCAAGAGGCCGTAGCGGGAGGCTCAGATACGCAGTATTTT; CDR3aa: CASSQEAVAGGSDTQYF; j_gene: TRBJ2-3; v_gene: TRBV4-3; d_gene: TRBD2; abundance: NA
CDR3nt: TGTGCCATCAGTGGGACAGGATCCGGGCGAGGGTGGAAGACCCAGTACTTC; CDR3aa: CAISGTGSGRGWKTQYF; j_gene: TRBJ2-5; v_gene: TRBV10-3; d_gene: TRBD1; abundance: NA
CDR3nt: TGTGCCAGCTCGGTTGGAGAGACCCAGTACTTC; CDR3aa: CASSVGETQYF; j_gene: TRBJ2-5; v_gene: TRBV7-9; d_gene: NA; abundance: NA
CDR3nt: TGTGCCAGCGGGGGGACAGGGGGTAAGCAGTACTTC; CDR3aa: CASGGTGGKQYF; j_gene: TRBJ2-7; v_gene: TRBV2; d_gene: TRBD1; abundance: NA
CDR3nt: TGTGCCAGCAGTGAAGGGATAGAGGATACGCAGTATTTT; CDR3aa: CASSEGIEDTQYF; j_gene: TRBJ2-3; v_gene: TRBV2; d_gene: NA; abundance: NA
CDR3nt: TGTGGAGCTTTAAGCTCTGGCTACACCTTC; CDR3aa: CGALSSGYTF; j_gene: TRBJ1-2; v_gene: TRBV20-1; d_gene: NA; abundance: NA
CDR3nt: TGTGCTAGTGGGGACGGCTCCTCTAACTATGGCTACACCTTC; CDR3aa: CASGDGSSNYGYTF; j_gene: TRBJ1-2; v_gene: TRBV12-5; d_gene: NA; abundance: NA
CDR3nt: TGTGCCAGAATGTACGGGAGAGCCAGGGTCGAGCAGTACTTC; CDR3aa: CARMYGRARVEQYF; j_gene: TRBJ2-7; v_gene: TRBV5-3; d_gene: NA; abundance: NA
CDR3nt: TGCGCCAGCAGCTCCTACGCAGGGTTCAACGCTGAAGCTTTCTTT; CDR3aa: CASSSYAGFNAEAFF; j_gene: TRBJ1-1; v_gene: TRBV5-1; d_gene: NA; abundance: NA
CDR3nt: TGTGCCAGCAGCTTGGATTTTGCGGGAGGGCAAGATACGCAGTATTTT; CDR3aa: CASSLDFAGGQDTQYF; j_gene: TRBJ2-3; v_gene: TRBV5-4; d_gene: TRBD2; abundance: once
CDR3nt: TGTGCCACCCACGGGGGGGCCGCTGGGGCCAACGTCCTGACTTTC; CDR3aa: CATHGGAAGANVLTF; j_gene: TRBJ2-6; v_gene: TRBV6-1; d_gene: TRBD2; abundance: NA
CDR3nt: TGTGCCTGGGGTGTGAGAGGCGAGCAGTACTTC; CDR3aa: CAWGVRGEQYF; j_gene: TRBJ2-7; v_gene: TRBV30; d_gene: NA; abundance: NA
CDR3nt: TGTGCCAGCAGTCGTGTATCGGGGGTAAGCTCCTACAATGAGCAGTTCTTC; CDR3aa: CASSRVSGVSSYNEQFF; j_gene: TRBJ2-1; v_gene: TRBV27; d_gene: NA; abundance: once
CDR3nt: TGTGCCAGCGGACGTCCCGGGACTAGGGGCAACCAAGAGACCCAGTACTTC; CDR3aa: CASGRPGTRGNQETQYF; j_gene: TRBJ2-5; v_gene: TRBV28; d_gene: TRBD2; abundance: NA
CDR3nt: TGTGCCAGCAGCCCTGGGACAGATAACTATGGCTACACCTTC; CDR3aa: CASSPGTDNYGYTF; j_gene: TRBJ1-2; v_gene: TRBV9; d_gene: TRBD1; abundance: NA